The clone carrying this TCR beta chain was recorded many times. Antigen: not known. The CDR3 has 17 residues. Trimming stripped 0 bases from V and 0 bases from J, with 16 bases between. Germline V gene sequence: CDR1 SGHRS, CDR2 YFSETQ. RNA transcripts yielded amplified TCR beta CDR3 regions. HTBI primers drove first-round RT-PCR of the TCR CDR3. TCRdb itself ran the multiplex PCR reads through MiXCR, one entry per CDR3 protein. The sample has 500,000 to 750,000 distinct CDR3 sequences, more than 15% seen once; the top ten hold 7.3%. If no ophthalmopathy progression occurred within 18 months, Graves' hyperthyroidism was stable. Clinical symptoms, serum thyroxine and TRAb, thyroid ultrasound and orbital computed tomography together formed the diagnostic basis. This record belongs to a study of T cells in Graves' hyperthyroidism and ophthalmopathy. Overall study context: The initial diagnosis was the point when peripheral blood was collected, ahead of any treatment. General observations from the study: Before onset, ophthalmopathy was predicted by the model a median around 6 months earlier.

This sequence joins TRBV5-1 and TRBJ2-7; possible D gene TRBD1, 7 bases. Sequenced input: blood. The receptor's source is a woman under 40 with Graves' hyperthyroidism. This CDR3 reads CASSLVSGRGASYEQYF. The CDR3, as DNA: TGCGCCAGCAGCTTGGTATCTGGCAGGGGGGCCTCCTACGAGCAGTACTTC.